This T cell receptor beta chain is drawn from a study of cytomegalovirus exposure and HLA in healthy donors. PCR used 60 Vbeta primers and 13 Jbeta primers. Assay: immunoSEQ multiplex PCR; the TCRdb copy retains only in-frame clones and omits some. The repertoire has 100,000 to 150,000 clones, about 84% of them found once; the top ten carry 4%. The germline V and J ends were trimmed by 0 bases and 10 bases, with 6 bases remaining between them. The V gene's germline CDR1 is LGHNA and CDR2 YSLEER. CDR3 length equals 12 residues. About this clone itself: The antigen is not known.

Study-wide results and caveats: By a later analysis, the bulk of CMV-associated TCR beta chains appeared HLA-restricted. The productive fraction for most TCR beta V segments was about 87% or about 30% in an earlier analysis. The authors reported that TCR beta sequences could predict HLA-A and HLA-B alleles. These predictions were accurate for most subjects in the first cohort.

The chain couples TRBV4-3 to TRBJ1-4; no clear D. The source of this sequence is a man younger than 35 in good health and CMV-seropositive. The sequenced material came from PBMCs. The CDR3 DNA reads as TGCGCCAGCAGCCAAGATCGGGGAAAACTGTTTTTT. Its protein is CASSQDRGKLFF.